This T cell receptor beta chain was captured in a study of T cell responses to AZD1222 COVID-19 vaccine (dated by TCRdb to the early 2020s). About the study as a whole: AZD1222 recipients given second doses at about 4 weeks or at about 12 weeks were pooled, since spike-specific TCR depth and breadth were not found to differ between the two schedules. Trial participants were enrolled into age subgroups of 18-55, 56-69 and 70-plus years, which contained about 150, 28 and 57 TCR-sequenced participants, respectively. A total of around 240 trial participants underwent TCR sequencing, of whom 200 to 220 received two doses of AZD1222 and some 25 received two doses of the MenACWY control vaccine.

This specimen's time point label, interpreted: baseline before first vaccination. The vaccinee samples were drawn from two UK trials, COV001 and COV002, one of which was a single-blind randomized controlled phase 2/3 trial testing AZD1222 (ChAdOx1 nCoV-19) in healthy adults. For TCRbeta chain sequencing, PBMC samples from trial participants were taken at day 0 and at day 28 after the second dose. The CDR3 regions of human TCRbeta chains were analyzed by immunosequencing. For the original study's pipeline: Repertoire TCRs were matched against a reference library of SARS-CoV-2-specific TCRs generated with the MIRA antigen-specificity platform. Breadth meant the fraction of unique TCRs that were SARS-CoV-2-associated, whereas depth meant the fraction of total T cells that were SARS-CoV-2-associated. Using the MIRA data, each spike-specific TCR was mapped to the spike region that the TCR reacts to and placed in a CD4 or CD8 class. Log10-transformed breadth and depth values were compared by one-way ANOVA with Sidak's multiple comparisons tests. As stored in TCRdb, this immuneACCESS dataset retains in-frame rearrangements with V and J assigned. A fraction of the clones does not appear; measured against another copy, unresolved V genes explain less than half of the discrepancy, and the remainder lacks a known reason. The V and J calls and clone size come from that table; D and trimming were worked out from the DNA. The sample table shows 150,000 to 200,000 clones, and approximately 91% are seen once. The ten most abundant clones make up around 1.6% of the sample.

As to this clone: Its binding antigen is unknown. One base away there is no much larger clone; base qualities are not given.

Including cysteine and phenylalanine, the CDR3 has 16 amino acids. Only the CDR3 part of the read is kept: 48 bases, read in frame from the first base. V was cut back by 7 bases and J by 4 bases, leaving a gap of 20 bases between them. From a lookup of the germline V gene, CDR1 and CDR2 are MDHEN and SYDVKM. Broad study findings and their caveats: Reportedly, almost half of the unique spike-specific TCRs recognized epitopes lying outside the regions that are mutated in the B.1.351 and B.1.1.7 variants. The whole spike protein was spanned by vaccine-associated CD4 TCRs, and dominant responses were seen in regions 160-218 and 743-854. Conclusions about previously exposed vaccinees are limited, since just 6 or 7 AZD1222 recipients were seropositive for SARS-CoV-2 at baseline. Because no day 14 peak-response samples were available, the repertoires could be characterized only after the peak T cell response. After two AZD1222 doses, both the breadth and the depth of spike-specific TCRs were significantly higher than at day 0 and than in MenACWY recipients. Participants were mostly white British and included more females than males, and it was suggested by the authors that clonal diversity may have been underestimated. In the small 56-69-year group, the increase in depth fell short of significance, most likely because of low power.

The chain uses TRBV28 and TRBJ1-5; D gene: possibly TRBD1, on 5 matching bases. The source is an adult in good health. The sample was peripheral blood, taken on day 0 of AZD1222 vaccination. The CDR3 corresponds to CASTQRWTQKNQPQHF. The DNA reads TGTGCCAGCACCCAAAGGTGGACACAGAAAAATCAGCCCCAGCATTTT.